This passage covers 30 T cell receptor beta chains from one sample sequenced in a study of T cell repertoires in aging, cancer and after chemotherapy (dated by TCRdb to the late 2010s). TCRdb names Illumina MiSeq as the instrument used. Rearranged TRB sequences spanning V, D and J segments were amplified in a multiplex touch-down PCR with a mixed TRB-A/B primer pool. TCRdb trimmed public reads at Q25 via fastp, called clones via MiXCR and kept in-frame beta chains. Identical CDR3 proteins give one entry, which carries the most common genes and DNA. The sample yields some 9,600 distinct CDR3 sequences; around two fifths were counted once. Roughly 1.5% of the sample lies in the top ten. Genomic DNA extracted from peripheral blood, rather than sorted cells or RNA, was used as the source for amplification of TCR beta rearrangements. The specimen sequenced was blood. Receptors originate from a human donor in good health.

V and J are TRBV12-3 or TRBV12-4 and TRBJ1-6; tentative D call: TRBD1 (5 bases). The CDR3 runs to 14 residues. With 1 base removed from V and 9 bases from J, the gap between germline ends came to 10 bases. The CDR3 DNA follows: TGTGCCAGCAGTTTAGGAGGGGTCGGTTCACCCCTCCACTTT. Protein: CASSLGGVGSPLHF.

The rearrangement links TRBV11-2 to TRBJ2-2, with D tentatively TRBD2 (6 bases). The CDR3 is 14 residues long. The germline V gene encodes CDR1 SGHAT and CDR2 FQNNGV. V shed 4 bases and J shed 7 bases, with 13 bases lying between them. Here the CDR3 DNA reads TGTGCCAGCAGCTCAGGAGGGCGCCACGGGGAGCTGTTTTTT. This encodes CASSSGGRHGELFF.

This chain uses TRBV7-6 with TRBJ2-2, with D possibly being TRBD1 or TRBD2 (5 bases each). Germline CDR1 and CDR2: SGHVS and FNYEAQ. V was clipped by 1 base and J by 1 base, with 16 bases between them. The CDR3 consists of 18 residues. The CDR3 is CASSLGEPGFENTGELFF. CDR3 bases: TGTGCCAGCAGCTTAGGGGAGCCAGGGTTTGAGAACACCGGGGAGCTGTTTTTT.

This clonotype has more than one count but fewer than ten. This chain links TRBV7-6 with TRBJ1-2; D remains unclear. Germline CDR1 is SGHVS and CDR2 is FNYEAQ. The V end was cut by 4 bases, the J end by 2 bases, with 14 bases between. CDR3 length equals 15 residues. In DNA, the CDR3 is TGTGCCAGCAGCTCAATTGGCGGGCGGAACTATGGCTACACCTTC. Protein: CASSSIGGRNYGYTF.

This clonotype has only a few counts. This sequence joins TRBV24-1 and TRBJ1-5; the match to TRBD1 covers 10 bases. Unmatched junction bases numbered 6, after V lost 5 bases and J lost 6 bases. The CDR3 contains 15 residues. Germline-derived CDR1 and CDR2 are KGHDR and SFDVKD. The CDR3 coding sequence is TGTGCCACCAGTGCCCGGGGACAGGGGCCTCAGCCCCAGCATTTT. It specifies CATSARGQGPQPQHF.

The chain has TRBV12-3 or TRBV12-4 and TRBJ2-3; TRBD2 aligns across 13 bases. There are 21 residues in the CDR3. J lost 0 bases, V lost 7 bases, and 19 bases had no gene match. In nucleotides, the CDR3 is TGTGCCAGCAACGACCTACACGGACTAGCGGGGGCAATCGAAAGCACAGATACGCAGTATTTT. Translation gives CASNDLHGLAGAIESTDTQYF.

The sample holds one count of this clonotype. This chain connects TRBV12-5 to TRBJ2-2, with TRBD1 matching 9 bases. CDR3 length: 18 amino acids. The germline V gene has CDR1 LGHNT and CDR2 FRNRAP. Losses at the gene ends were 2 bases for V and 0 bases for J; bases not matched to a gene: 7. The CDR3 DNA follows: TGTGCTAGTGGTTTGCCTACCGGGACAGGGACGAACACCGGGGAGCTGTTTTTT. This gives the protein CASGLPTGTGTNTGELFF.

The rearrangement links TRBV12-3 or TRBV12-4 to TRBJ1-1; D unresolved. The length of the CDR3 is 15 residues. V was cut by 8 bases and J by 0 bases, with 16 bases left in between. CDR3 sequence (DNA): TGTGCCAGCTGCACGGTCCCTGGGATGAACACTGAAGCTTTCTTT. It codes for CASCTVPGMNTEAFF.

This clonotype was counted a few times. V gene TRBV5-6 combines with J gene TRBJ1-2; D possibly corresponds to TRBD1 (5 bases). Germline V gene sequence: CDR1 SGHDT, CDR2 YYEEEE. The CDR3 runs to 12 residues. V lost 2 bases to trimming and J lost 6 bases, with 8 bases between them. In DNA form, the CDR3 reads TGTGCCAGCAGCTTAGGGACTGATGGCTACACCTTC. Residues: CASSLGTDGYTF. Together with reference TRBV5-6 and TRBJ1-2, the CDR3 gives the full variable domain: DAGVTQSPTHLIKTRGQQVTLRCSPKSGHDTVSWYQQALGQGPQFIFQYYEEEERQRGNFPDRFSGHQFPNYSSELNVNALLLGDSALYLCASSLGTDGYTFGSGTRLTVV.

This clonotype was picked up one time. V is TRBV6-1 and J is TRBJ2-5, with 10 bases identical to TRBD1. Germline V gene sequence: CDR1 MNHNS, CDR2 SASEGT. This CDR3 spans 15 amino acids. V was clipped by 6 bases and J by 11 bases; unmatched bases: 15. This CDR3 reads CASSPPRQGAGEQYF. In DNA form, the CDR3 reads TGTGCCAGCAGCCCACCCCGACAGGGGGCGGGGGAGCAGTACTTC.

This clonotype was observed a few times. The chain carries TRBV7-2 and TRBJ2-3, with D possibly TRBD2 on 6 matching bases. Between the trimmed V and J ends, which lost 8 bases and 0 bases, there was a span of 12 bases. The CDR3 is 14 amino acids. From germline, CDR1 is SGHTA and CDR2 FQGNSA. The CDR3: CASVTGRSTDTQYF. The CDR3 DNA reads TGTGCCAGCGTGACGGGGAGGAGCACAGATACGCAGTATTTT.

This clonotype was observed a handful of times. The gene calls are TRBV14 and TRBJ2-3; 7 nucleotides line up with TRBD2. Germline V gene sequence: CDR1 SGHDN, CDR2 FVKESK. The CDR3 is made up of 14 amino acids. V was clipped by 4 bases and J by 4 bases; unmatched bases: 5. The CDR3 spells CASSPGGTADTQYF. CDR3 DNA sequence: TGTGCCAGCAGCCCCGGGGGGACGGCAGATACGCAGTATTTT.

Only a few counts were recorded for this clonotype. The V and J genes are TRBV20-1 and TRBJ2-2; no clear D gene. Trimming removed 2 bases from V and 6 bases from J, with 7 bases in between. The CDR3 loop spans 12 amino acids. Germline V gene data show CDR1 as DFQATT and CDR2 as SNEGSKA (reference sequence). The CDR3 DNA sequence: TGCAGTGCTAGATGGAATTCCGGGGAGCTGTTTTTT. It translates to CSARWNSGELFF.

The J gene is TRBJ2-7, the V gene TRBV6-5, with D maybe TRBD2 (6 bases). This CDR3 spans 13 amino acids. Germline V gene sequence: CDR1 MNHEY, CDR2 SVGAGI. V was shortened by 6 bases and J by 7 bases, with 16 bases between the two germline ends. CDR3 loop: CASSQVGRGEQYV. Here the CDR3 DNA reads TGTGCCAGCAGCCAAGTTGGACGGGGGGAGCAGTACGTC.

The rearrangement uses TRBV29-1 and TRBJ2-1; no clear D gene. CDR3 length: 14 residues. Germline V gene lookup returns CDR1 SQVTM and CDR2 ANQGSEA. V lost 2 bases, J lost 0 bases, and 8 bases lay in between. Here the CDR3 reads CSVEPRSSYNEQFF. CDR3 sequence (DNA): TGCAGCGTTGAACCCAGGAGCTCCTACAATGAGCAGTTCTTC.

The chain is built from TRBV5-5 and TRBJ2-7; a weak D match, TRBD2 (7 bases). This CDR3 comprises 14 residues. Germline V gives CDR1 SGHKS, CDR2 YYEKEE (reference sequence). Trimming took off 2 bases at V and 3 bases at J, with 12 bases between the two ends. CDR3 bases: TGTGCCAGCAGCTTACAGGGAGGGAGCTACGAGCAGTACGTC. It specifies CASSLQGGSYEQYV.

The chain links TRBV20-1 to TRBJ2-4; TRBD2 is a possible D gene (5 bases). V lost 6 bases, J lost 6 bases, and 15 bases lay in between. The CDR3 runs to 13 residues. Germline V gene data show CDR1 as DFQATT and CDR2 as SNEGSKA (reference sequence). CDR3 loop: CSARVNVPNIQYF. The CDR3 nucleotides read TGCAGTGCGAGGGTCAATGTCCCAAACATTCAGTACTTC.

On this clonotype itself: A junction end diverges from the germline sequence, so it may reflect a read error. The V and J genes are TRBV4-2 and TRBJ2-4; D is uncertain. Germline CDR1 LGHNA, CDR2 YNFKEQ. The CDR3 has 16 amino acids. In DNA, the CDR3 is TGCGCCAGCAGCCAAGTCCGGCAGGTAGCCAAAAACATTCAGTACTTC. It codes for CASSQVRQVAKNIQYF.

This clonotype came up a few times. The chain is built from TRBV7-9 and TRBJ1-5; D might be TRBD1 (6 bases). Germline V lookup: CDR1 SEHNR, CDR2 FQNEAQ (reference sequence). The CDR3 contains 17 residues. V lost 4 bases and J lost 0, with 16 bases in between. CDR3 coding DNA: TGTGCCAGCAGCTCCTCGGGGGCGCGGGGTAGCAATCAGCCCCAGCATTTT. Amino acid sequence: CASSSSGARGSNQPQHF.

The rearrangement uses TRBV13 and TRBJ1-1; 11 bases line up with TRBD1. V was pared by 5 bases and J by 6 bases, with 5 bases of the junction left unmatched. The germline CDR1 and CDR2 sequences are PRHDT and FYEKMQ (reference sequence). This CDR3 is built from 14 residues. CDR3 DNA sequence: TGTGCCAGCAGCGGACAGGGGGCTGGGTCTGAAGCTTTCTTT. Translated: CASSGQGAGSEAFF. The whole variable domain, remainder taken from reference TRBV13 and TRBJ1-1, is AAGVIQSPRHLIKEKRETATLKCYPIPRHDTVYWYQQGPGQDPQFLISFYEKMQSDKGSIPDRFSAQQFSDYHSELNMSSLELGDSALYFCASSGQGAGSEAFFGQGTRLTVV.

This chain connects TRBV6-5 to TRBJ1-2, with D possibly matching TRBD1 (6 bases). V was trimmed by 0 bases and J by 3 bases, leaving 8 bases between them. CDR1 and CDR2 from the germline V gene are MNHEY and SVGAGI. The CDR3 consists of 14 residues. DNA for the CDR3: TGTGCCAGCAGTTACTCTAGGGGGTACTATGGCTACACCTTC. Amino acids: CASSYSRGYYGYTF.

This clonotype came up a few times. J is TRBJ1-3 and V is TRBV5-4; a weak D match, TRBD1 (5 bases). Between the trimmed V and J ends, which lost 3 bases and 0 bases, there was a span of 10 bases. The CDR3 consists of 15 residues. Germline lookup yields CDR1 SGHNT and CDR2 YYREEE (reference sequence). CDR3 bases: TGTGCCAGCAGCTGGGGCAGGAGCTCTGGAAACACCATATATTTT. This encodes CASSWGRSSGNTIYF.

Only one count was recorded for this clonotype. The CDR3 DNA sequence: TGCAGCGTTGGCCTTTCCACTGAAGCTTTCTTT. Encoded protein: CSVGLSTEAFF. This chain links TRBV29-1 with TRBJ1-1, with unresolved D. The germline V gene encodes CDR1 SQVTM and CDR2 ANQGSEA. V lost 4 bases, J lost 4 bases, and 7 bases lay in between. This CDR3 region has 11 residues. Complete variable domain (other parts from reference TRBV29-1 and TRBJ1-1): SAVISQKPSRDICQRGTSLTIQCQVDSQVTMMFWYRQQPGQSLTLIATANQGSEATYESGFVIDKFPISRPNLTFSTLTVSNMSPEDSSIYLCSVGLSTEAFFGQGTRLTVV.

This chain joins TRBV18 and TRBJ2-7; D unresolved. Germline V gene lookup returns CDR1 KGHSH and CDR2 LQKENI. Trimming pared 6 bases from V and 3 bases from J, leaving 15 bases between. CDR3 length: 14 residues. The CDR3 region has the DNA TGTGCCAGCTCCCAAACTCGGCATCACTACGAGCAGTACGTC. Its protein product is CASSQTRHHYEQYV.

The rearrangement joins TRBV20-1 to TRBJ2-7; unclear D gene. Germline V gene lookup returns CDR1 DFQATT and CDR2 SNEGSKA (reference sequence). The V and J ends lost 3 bases and 2 bases respectively, with 14 bases between them. The CDR3 consists of 14 residues. Here the CDR3 DNA reads TGCAGTGCTAGCGGGCAGAGAATTACCTACGAGCAGTACTTC. Its translation: CSASGQRITYEQYF.

The V call is TRBV28, the J call TRBJ2-7; D is unclear. Trimming took off 2 bases at V and 6 bases at J, with 8 bases between the two ends. CDR3 length: 12 residues. Germline V gene lookup returns CDR1 MDHEN and CDR2 SYDVKM. The CDR3 coding sequence is TGTGCCAGCAGTTTACGCCGAAGCGAGCAGTACGTC. Protein product: CASSLRRSEQYV.

The chain recombines TRBV20-1 with TRBJ1-4; maybe TRBD1 (5 bases). Between the trimmed V and J ends, which lost 5 bases and 7 bases, there was a span of 20 bases. The germline CDR1 and CDR2 sequences are DFQATT and SNEGSKA (reference sequence). This CDR3 has 15 amino acids. The CDR3 DNA reads as TGCAGTGCTCGCGGGACTCCCGCGGCGGGTGAAAAACTGTTTTTT. This translates into CSARGTPAAGEKLFF.

The chain joins TRBV7-6 to TRBJ2-2; perhaps TRBD1 as D (6 bases). CDR1 is SGHVS, CDR2 FNYEAQ, per germline. V was trimmed by 5 bases and J by 2 bases, leaving 12 bases between them. The CDR3 contains 15 residues. The CDR3 reads CASSTWTANTGELFF. The CDR3, as DNA: TGTGCCAGCAGCACCTGGACAGCCAACACCGGGGAGCTGTTTTTT.

This clonotype has a handful of counts. The genes are TRBV10-3 and TRBJ1-1; TRBD1 is a possible D gene (5 bases). CDR3 length equals 12 residues. Trimming pared 6 bases from V and 10 bases from J, leaving 15 bases between. CDR1 ENHRY and CDR2 SYGVKD come from the germline V gene. CDR3 protein: CAISEPGGAAFF. The DNA of the CDR3 is TGTGCCATCAGCGAGCCCGGGGGAGCAGCTTTCTTT.

As for this clonotype: The junction differs from germline at one of its ends, possibly a read error. The chain couples TRBV6-5 to TRBJ1-4; D is ambiguous. The length of the CDR3 is 14 residues. The V gene's germline CDR1 is MNHEY and CDR2 SVGAGI. The CDR3, as DNA: TGTGCCAGCAGTTACTCTGCAACTAATGAAAAACCGTTTTTT. It encodes CASSYSATNEKPFF.